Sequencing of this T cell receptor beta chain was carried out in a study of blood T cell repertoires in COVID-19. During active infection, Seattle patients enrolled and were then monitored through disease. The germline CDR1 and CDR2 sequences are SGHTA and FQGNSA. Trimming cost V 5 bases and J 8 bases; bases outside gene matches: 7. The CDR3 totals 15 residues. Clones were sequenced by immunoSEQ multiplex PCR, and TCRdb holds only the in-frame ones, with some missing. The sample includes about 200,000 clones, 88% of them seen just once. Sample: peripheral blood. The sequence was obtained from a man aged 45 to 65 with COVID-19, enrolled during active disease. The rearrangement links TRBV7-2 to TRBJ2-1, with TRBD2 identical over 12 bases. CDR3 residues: CASSLNRLAGDEQFF. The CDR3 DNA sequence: TGTGCCAGCAGCCTTAACAGACTAGCGGGAGATGAGCAGTTCTTC.